The entry below gives a single T cell receptor (beta chain) sequence along with its context. The time point here: newly diagnosed GD, antithyroid drugs for less than 3 months. With RNA extracted from PBMCs as input, the TCR library was made. Sequencing libraries for TCR beta were prepared with iRepertoire HTBI primers and Arm-PCR of CDR3 regions. TCRdb recomputed calls from the multiplex PCR reads with MiXCR, one row per CDR3 protein. The sample has 550,000 to 700,000 distinct CDR3 sequences, roughly 16% seen once. This sample was included in a study of regulatory T cells in long-lasting Graves disease. The J segment lost 14 bases and the V segment lost 6 bases, leaving 13 bases of the junction unmatched. CDR1 is GTSNPN, CDR2 SVGIG, per germline (reference sequence). This CDR3 has 13 amino acids. Another study also made use of these data, one on T cells in Graves' hyperthyroidism and ophthalmopathy.

The chain recombines TRBV30 with TRBJ2-1, with 10 bases aligning to TRBD2. This sequence was found in a man aged 18 to 29 with Graves disease. The material sequenced was peripheral blood mononuclear cells (PBMCs), taken at new diagnosis, from a patient treated with antithyroid drugs. The CDR3 protein is CACSRAGGGKEFF. The CDR3 DNA sequence: TGTGCCTGTTCGCGAGCGGGAGGGGGGAAGGAGTTCTTC.